The 27 T cell receptor beta chains in this list originate from one sample, sequenced in a study of OX40 agonist ivuxolimab in advanced cancers. The table came from immunoSEQ multiplex PCR; TCRdb's copy has only in-frame clones and leaves some out. The data contain about 70,000 clones, 92% of them singletons. The input for sequencing was CD4+ or CD8+ T cells sorted from blood, taken in a trial of the OX40 agonist ivuxolimab. The receptor set was obtained from an adult with an advanced solid tumor such as melanoma, head and neck, liver or kidney cancer.

The chain employs TRBV6-5 and TRBJ2-1; D is uncertain. This CDR3 has 13 residues. V was clipped by 0 bases and J by 9 bases, with 9 bases between them. In germline, CDR1 is MNHEY, CDR2 SVGAGI. The CDR3 reads CASSYSRSGEQFF. DNA for the CDR3: TGTGCCAGCAGTTACTCGCGGTCGGGTGAGCAGTTCTTC.

This rearrangement joins TRBV7-2 to TRBJ2-7; D unclear. Germline values: CDR1 SGHTA, CDR2 FQGNSA. V lost 5 bases and J lost 0, with 5 bases in between. The CDR3 extends over 12 amino acids. CDR3 protein: CASSKDSYEQYF. The CDR3 region has the DNA TGTGCCAGCAGCAAAGACTCCTACGAGCAGTACTTC.

The chain is built from TRBV29-1 and TRBJ2-3; D may match TRBD1 or TRBD2 (5 bases each). Between the trimmed V and J ends, which lost 8 bases and 4 bases, there was a span of 16 bases. CDR1 and CDR2 from the germline V gene are SQVTM and ANQGSEA. The CDR3 consists of 13 residues. CDR3 protein: CSLRGAGSDTQYF. For the CDR3, the DNA is TGCAGCTTGAGAGGGGCTGGGTCAGATACGCAGTATTTT.

The chain joins TRBV10-1 to TRBJ2-3, with 8 bases matching TRBD1. V was pared by 0 bases and J by 0 bases, with 11 bases of the junction left unmatched. Per the germline V gene, CDR1 is WNHNN and CDR2 is SYGVQD (reference sequence). This CDR3 region has 19 residues. The CDR3 DNA is TGCGCCAGCAGTGAGTCAGGAGACAGGGGAAAACAGAGCACAGATACGCAGTATTTT. It translates to CASSESGDRGKQSTDTQYF.

The V and J genes are TRBV5-1 and TRBJ1-2, with a tentative D call TRBD1 (6 bases). The CDR3 runs 15 residues. V dropped 0 bases and J dropped 4 bases, with 13 bases sitting between them. The germline CDR1 and CDR2 sequences are SGHRS and YFSETQ. CDR3 bases: TGCGCCAGCAGCTTGGCCCGACAGGCAAGCTATGGCTACACCTTC. Protein product: CASSLARQASYGYTF.

The CDR3 DNA sequence: TGTGCCAGCAGTTACGCCGGGAGTATCTACGAGCAGTACTTC. Protein sequence: CASSYAGSIYEQYF. V and J are TRBV27 and TRBJ2-7; D perhaps matches TRBD2 (6 bases). From germline, CDR1 is MNHEY and CDR2 SMNVEV (reference sequence). V was cut by 4 bases and J by 3 bases, with 13 bases left in between. The CDR3 is made up of 14 amino acids.

This chain links TRBV29-1 with TRBJ2-7, with D perhaps assigned TRBD1 or TRBD2 (5 bases each). Trimming shortened V by 1 base and J by 6 bases, and 16 bases separated the two germline ends. The CDR3 contains 14 residues. CDR1 and CDR2 (germline): SQVTM, ANQGSEA. The CDR3, as DNA: TGCAGCGTTGAAGCGGGAAGAGGGGTTGGCGAGCAGTACTTC. It is translated as CSVEAGRGVGEQYF.

The V gene is TRBV19, the J gene TRBJ2-1, with 8 bases fitting TRBD2. The CDR3 extends over 14 amino acids. The V segment lost 3 bases and the J segment 3 bases; nucleotides outside the gene matches: 1. The germline V gene has CDR1 LNHDA and CDR2 SQIVND (reference sequence). The CDR3 spells CASSMGTSYNEQFF. DNA for the CDR3: TGTGCCAGTAGTATGGGGACTAGCTACAATGAGCAGTTCTTC.

This clone is a singleton in its sample. The chain employs TRBV19 and TRBJ2-5, with no clear D. Germline assignment: CDR1 LNHDA and CDR2 SQIVND (reference sequence). V was pared by 5 bases and J by 5 bases, with 9 bases between. There are 12 residues in the CDR3. The CDR3 DNA reads TGTGCCAGTAGTTCCCCGGGTGAGACCCAGTACTTC. This encodes CASSSPGETQYF.

V usage is TRBV6-5 and J usage is TRBJ1-2; no definite D call. From germline, CDR1 is MNHEY and CDR2 SVGAGI. The ends were cut back, 6 bases at V and 2 bases at J, with 13 bases in the middle. CDR3 length: 14 amino acids. CDR3 coding DNA: TGTGCCAGCAGCTATGACGCCTTAAACTATGGCTACACCTTC. Its translation is CASSYDALNYGYTF.

The genes are TRBV9 and TRBJ1-2; 7 nucleotides line up with TRBD1. Germline CDR1 reads SGDLS; CDR2 reads YYNGEE. The CDR3 has 14 amino acids. The V gene end was trimmed by 4 bases and the J gene end by 3 bases; junction bases not matched to a gene: 6. As DNA, the CDR3 is TGTGCCAGCAGCCTGTGGACAGGCGACTATGGCTACACCTTC. This encodes CASSLWTGDYGYTF.

The count of this clone is one. The V gene is TRBV6-5, the J gene TRBJ2-7, with D perhaps matching TRBD1 or TRBD2 (5 bases each). The V and J ends lost 5 bases and 7 bases respectively, with 18 bases between them. The CDR3 is 14 residues long. CDR1 is MNHEY and CDR2 is SVGAGI in the germline V gene. DNA for the CDR3: TGTGCCAGCAGTACCCCCGGGGACCTCGGGGAGCAGTACTTC. It encodes CASSTPGDLGEQYF.

V gene TRBV7-6 combines with J gene TRBJ2-1; D is unresolved. The V gene lost 5 bases and the J gene lost 6 bases, with 5 bases spanning the gap. The CDR3 contains 11 residues. Germline lookup yields CDR1 SGHVS and CDR2 FNYEAQ. The CDR3 nucleotides read TGTGCCAGCAGCGCATCCAATGAGCAGTTCTTC. This sequence encodes CASSASNEQFF.

This CDR3 is CASSLTMGEPNEQYF. In DNA, the CDR3 is TGCGCCAGCAGCTTGACCATGGGGGAACCTAACGAGCAGTACTTC. This chain uses TRBV5-1 with TRBJ2-7; possibly TRBD1 or TRBD2 for D (5 bases each). Germline CDR1 SGHRS, CDR2 YFSETQ. V was shortened by 1 base and J by 5 bases, with 16 bases between the two germline ends. The CDR3 runs to 15 residues.

The chain employs TRBV5-1 and TRBJ1-2; 7 positions match TRBD1. V shed 3 bases, J shed 8 bases, and the junction held 7 bases outside the gene matches. Germline lookup yields CDR1 SGHRS and CDR2 YFSETQ. The CDR3 sequence is 13 residues long. CDR3 in amino acids: CASSSTGSGGYTF. CDR3 bases: TGCGCCAGCAGCTCGACAGGGTCGGGGGGCTACACCTTC.

The chain is built from TRBV13 and TRBJ1-2; D gene ambiguous. Germline-derived CDR1 and CDR2 are PRHDT and FYEKMQ (reference sequence). The V end was cut by 4 bases, the J end by 8 bases, with 11 bases between. There are 12 residues in the CDR3. DNA of the CDR3: TGTGCCAGCAGCTCCTTTGGTGGCGGCTACACCTTC. Protein sequence: CASSSFGGGYTF.

The chain links TRBV19 to TRBJ1-2, with TRBD1 identical over 7 bases. CDR1 and CDR2 from the germline V gene are LNHDA and SQIVND (reference sequence). With V trimmed by 6 bases and J by 1 base, 8 bases remained unmatched. This CDR3 region has 15 residues. The CDR3 DNA is TGTGCCAGTAGGGACGACAGGGAAAATAACTATGGCTACACCTTC. Translated: CASRDDRENNYGYTF.

The V and J genes are TRBV9 and TRBJ2-5; 7 nucleotides agree with TRBD2. CDR3 length: 16 amino acids. J gave up 4 bases and V 3 bases, and 12 bases lay outside the gene matches. In germline, CDR1 is SGDLS, CDR2 YYNGEE. The CDR3 is CASSGSSGPARETQYF. CDR3 in DNA: TGTGCCAGCAGCGGATCTAGCGGTCCGGCTCGAGAGACCCAGTACTTC.

J is TRBJ1-2 and V is TRBV30; no definite D call. The CDR3 has 12 residues. Trimming took off 2 bases at V and 3 bases at J, with 7 bases between the two ends. The germline gives CDR1 GTSNPN, CDR2 SVGIG (reference sequence). The CDR3 DNA reads as TGTGCCTGGAGTTTTGGTGACTATGGCTACACCTTC. This gives the protein CAWSFGDYGYTF.

This chain uses TRBV6-5 with TRBJ2-2, with D unresolved. CDR1 is MNHEY, CDR2 SVGAGI, per germline. With 8 bases removed from V and 1 base from J, the gap between germline ends came to 5 bases. There are 12 residues in the CDR3. The CDR3, as DNA: TGTGCCAGCTTCGAGAACACCGGGGAGCTGTTTTTT. This gives the protein CASFENTGELFF.

The chain is built from TRBV7-8 and TRBJ1-2; possibly TRBD1 for D (6 bases). Germline V gene lookup returns CDR1 SGHVS and CDR2 FQNEAQ. The ends were cut back, 4 bases at V and 5 bases at J, with 17 bases in the middle. CDR3 length: 15 amino acids. The CDR3 reads CASSSSEGVGYGYTF. In DNA, the CDR3 is TGTGCCAGCAGCTCCTCTGAGGGGGTGGGGTATGGCTACACCTTC.

J is TRBJ2-1 and V is TRBV19; 10 bases are a match to TRBD2. The CDR3 consists of 15 residues. CDR1 and CDR2 from the germline V gene are LNHDA and SQIVND (reference sequence). Losses at the gene ends were 4 bases for V and 0 bases for J; bases not matched to a gene: 0. As DNA, the CDR3 is TGTGCCAGTAGTACTAGCGGGGGCTCCTACAATGAGCAGTTCTTC. This translates into CASSTSGGSYNEQFF.

This rearrangement joins TRBV5-4 to TRBJ2-7, with D perhaps TRBD1 or TRBD2 (5 bases each). Per germline, CDR1 SGHNT and CDR2 YYREEE (reference sequence). This CDR3 spans 14 amino acids. V shed 7 bases and J shed 3 bases, with 17 bases lying between them. CDR3 residues: CASRGGGSHYEQYF. The CDR3 bases are TGTGCCAGCCGGGGTGGGGGTTCCCACTACGAGCAGTACTTC.

This chain links TRBV11-2 with TRBJ2-5; maybe TRBD2 (6 bases). Per the germline V gene, CDR1 is SGHAT and CDR2 is FQNNGV. This CDR3 spans 15 amino acids. The V end lost 1 base, the J end lost 7 bases, and 16 bases lay between the germline ends. Written as DNA, the CDR3 is TGTGCCAGCAGCTTAGTAGGGGACTGGGAAGGGACCCAGTACTTC. This codes for CASSLVGDWEGTQYF.

The rearrangement uses TRBV6-8 and TRBJ2-2, with TRBD1 matching 7 bases. V was pared by 7 bases and J by 5 bases, with 1 base of the junction left unmatched. The CDR3 covers 12 residues. Germline CDR1 is MNHGY and CDR2 is SAAAGT. The CDR3 nucleotides read TGTGCCAGCAAACAGGGGACCGGGGAGCTGTTTTTT. It encodes CASKQGTGELFF.

The V call is TRBV6-5, the J call TRBJ2-7; TRBD1 is a possible D gene (5 bases). There are 15 residues in the CDR3. CDR1 and CDR2 from the germline V gene are MNHEY and SVGAGI. Trimming shortened V by 0 bases and J by 6 bases, and 15 bases separated the two germline ends. The DNA of the CDR3 is TGTGCCAGCAGTTACTCAGGCCAGGGAATCGGCGAGCAGTACTTC. Translated, it gives CASSYSGQGIGEQYF.

The V call is TRBV27, the J call TRBJ2-3, with 7 nucleotides matching TRBD2. Germline assignment: CDR1 MNHEY and CDR2 SMNVEV (reference sequence). V was clipped by 5 bases and J by 0 bases; unmatched bases: 8. The CDR3 length is 16 residues. CDR3 coding DNA: TGTGCCAGCAGTCCAGCTGCGGGGGAAAGCACAGATACGCAGTATTTT. Translated, it gives CASSPAAGESTDTQYF.